The clone carrying this TCR beta chain was seen a handful of times. This record comes from a study of T cells in Graves' hyperthyroidism and ophthalmopathy. Amplification of TCR beta CDR3 regions was performed using RNA transcripts as template. First-round RT-PCR of the TCR CDR3 relied on the HTBI primer set. In TCRdb, the multiplex PCR reads were re-called with MiXCR into one record per CDR3 protein. The data hold fewer than 900,000 distinct CDR3 sequences, with around 20% observed a single time. The CDR3 is 14 residues long. Trimming pared 1 base from V and 1 base from J, leaving 7 bases between. Germline values: CDR1 LGHDT, CDR2 YNNKEL (reference sequence). Participants, patients aged 18 to 65, had newly diagnosed hyperthyroidism with a duration under 2 months. Exclusion of a patient resulted from uncontrolled infection, other autoimmune disease, pregnancy or lactation. Blood sampling occurred at first hyperthyroidism diagnosis, ahead of any ophthalmopathy symptoms. From approximately 9.5 ml of fresh peripheral blood, PBMCs were isolated.

This receptor was obtained from a woman aged 45-65 years with Graves' hyperthyroidism that later progressed to Graves' ophthalmopathy. Sequenced input: blood. This chain connects TRBV3-1 to TRBJ1-1; D is uncertain. CDR3 sequence reads: CASSQGPGNTEAFF. As DNA, the CDR3 is TGTGCCAGCAGCCAAGGACCTGGGAACACTGAAGCTTTCTTT.